These T cell receptor beta chains were read from a single sample in a study of cytomegalovirus exposure and HLA in healthy donors. TCRdb's copy holds only in-frame clones and misses some; the assay was immunoSEQ multiplex PCR. Recorded for this sample: 150,000 to 250,000 clones. Sequenced material: PBMCs. These receptors all stem from a boy aged 10-17 years in good health and CMV-seronegative. CDR3s include the opening cysteine and the closing phenylalanine or tryptophan. D genes are given only for firm matches.

cdr3_aa	cdr3_nt	d_call	v_call	j_call
CASSLTSGTAYEQYF	TGTGCCAGCAGCTTAACTTCCGGGACAGCCTACGAGCAGTACTTC	TRBD1	TRBV11-2	TRBJ2-7
CASLLSPGANVLTF	TGTGCCAGCCTTCTTTCCCCTGGGGCCAACGTCCTGACTTTC	-	TRBV7-2	TRBJ2-6
CASSKISGHFGYTF	TGTGCCAGCAGCAAAATTTCAGGGCACTTTGGCTACACCTTC	-	TRBV21-1	TRBJ1-2
CASSPWGQFERKLFF	TGTGCCAGCAGCCCCTGGGGGCAGTTCGAGAGAAAACTGTTTTTT	-	TRBV28	TRBJ1-4
CASSLGREVDTEAFF	TGTGCCAGCAGTTTAGGCAGGGAGGTGGACACTGAAGCTTTCTTT	-	TRBV28	TRBJ1-1
CASSLGLAGGSYEQYF	TGTGCCAGCAGCCTAGGACTAGCGGGGGGCTCCTACGAGCAGTACTTC	TRBD2	TRBV7-6	TRBJ2-7
CASSDRAGTGELFF	TGTGCCAGCAGCGACAGGGCAGGCACCGGGGAGCTGTTTTTT	TRBD1	TRBV11-2	TRBJ2-2
CASSLVGRADTQYF	TGTGCCAGCAGCTTAGTCGGGCGGGCAGATACGCAGTATTTT	-	TRBV7-9	TRBJ2-3
CASSPGRGTDTQYF	TGCGCCAGCAGCCCCGGGCGGGGCACAGATACGCAGTATTTT	-	TRBV4-1	TRBJ2-3
CASSQTGAGELFF	TGTGCCAGCAGCCAGACGGGGGCCGGGGAGCTGTTTTTT	-	TRBV5-6	TRBJ2-2
CASSLRESTEAFF	TGTGCCAGCAGCTTAAGGGAGTCCACTGAAGCTTTCTTT	-	TRBV7-6	TRBJ1-1
CASSLVLAGGSLLF	TGTGCCAGCAGCTTAGTCCTAGCGGGGGGTTCCCTCCTCTTC	TRBD2	TRBV7-9	TRBJ2-1
CASSVVQLYNEQFF	TGTGCCAGCAGCGTAGTACAGCTATACAATGAGCAGTTCTTC	-	TRBV9	TRBJ2-1
CASSPTSGGTGELFF	TGTGCCAGCAGCCCGACTAGCGGGGGAACCGGGGAGCTGTTTTTT	TRBD2	TRBV7-3	TRBJ2-2
CASSHMDSTEAFF	TGTGCCAGCAGTCACATGGACAGCACTGAAGCTTTCTTT	-	TRBV6-5	TRBJ1-1
CASSIMTNQPQHF	TGTGCCAGTAGTATAATGACTAATCAGCCCCAGCATTTT	-	TRBV19	TRBJ1-5
CASSDGVATDTQYF	TGCGCCAGCAGTGACGGGGTAGCCACAGATACGCAGTATTTT	-	TRBV10-2	TRBJ2-3
CAAGHPEAFF	TGTGCCGCAGGGCACCCTGAAGCTTTCTTT	-	TRBV30	TRBJ1-1
CASSQRTSGAGRAFF	TGTGCCAGCAGCCAGAGAACATCGGGGGCCGGGAGGGCTTTCTTT	-	TRBV4-2	TRBJ1-1
CASSQAPRDSGNTIYF	TGTGCCAGCAGCCAAGCCCCGAGGGACTCTGGAAACACCATATATTTT	-	TRBV4-2	TRBJ1-3
CASSADRARNTEAFF	TGTGCCAGCAGCGCGGACAGGGCCCGGAACACTGAAGCTTTCTTT	TRBD1	TRBV9	TRBJ1-1
CASSLGDRGWQYF	TGTGCCAGCAGCTTAGGGGACAGGGGTTGGCAGTACTTC	TRBD1	TRBV7-6	TRBJ2-7
CAISVPAGNTIYF	TGTGCCATCAGTGTTCCCGCTGGAAACACCATATATTTT	-	TRBV10-3	TRBJ1-3
CASGTGNAWLGEGPGNTIYF	TGTGCTAGTGGAACAGGGAATGCATGGTTGGGTGAGGGGCCTGGAAACACCATATATTTT	-	TRBV12-5	TRBJ1-3
CASSPVRGDSYNEQFF	TGTGCCAGCAGCCCGGTCAGGGGAGATTCCTACAATGAGCAGTTCTTC	-	TRBV7-9	TRBJ2-1
CASSLGNLAGGGNEQFF	TGCGCCAGCAGCTTGGGTAACCTAGCGGGGGGAGGTAATGAGCAGTTCTTC	TRBD2	TRBV5-1	TRBJ2-1
CAWRAFYGYTF	TGTGCCTGGAGGGCCTTCTATGGCTACACCTTC	-	TRBV30	TRBJ1-2
CATEPGGGHEQYF	TGTGCCACTGAACCGGGCGGGGGGCACGAGCAGTACTTC	TRBD2	TRBV15	TRBJ2-7
CASSSSLNTEAFF	TGTGCCAGCAGTTCCTCCTTGAACACTGAAGCTTTCTTT	-	TRBV6-5	TRBJ1-1
CAIRADRVNTIYF	TGTGCCATCAGAGCAGACAGGGTAAACACCATATATTTT	TRBD1	TRBV10-3	TRBJ1-3
CASSVAASTGGHTDTQYF	TGTGCCAGCAGCGTAGCCGCTTCCACAGGAGGGCACACAGATACGCAGTATTTT	-	TRBV9	TRBJ2-3
CASSRTGQSNSPLHF	TGTGCCAGCAGTAGAACGGGACAGAGTAATTCACCCCTCCACTTT	TRBD1	TRBV6-5	TRBJ1-6
CASSLRGAGNEKLFF	TGTGCCAGCAGCCTCCGGGGTGCCGGTAATGAAAAACTGTTTTTT	-	TRBV9	TRBJ1-4